The clone carrying this T cell receptor beta chain has more than one count but fewer than ten. What it recognizes is unknown. This sample is part of a study of response to subunit inactivated influenza vaccine. Broader study findings: The authors put forward the suggestion that each seasonal influenza vaccination may bring in only a limited number of new T cells.

One entry per CDR3 protein, called by TCRdb with MiXCR from the RT-PCR reads. The table shows hundreds of thousands of distinct CDR3 sequences, with about 17% occurring only once. From germline, CDR1 is SNHLY and CDR2 FYNNEI. This CDR3 spans 14 amino acids. The V gene end was trimmed by 6 bases and the J gene end by 8 bases; junction bases not matched to a gene: 8. The chain employs TRBV2 and TRBJ1-4; TRBD1 agrees at 8 bases. This clonotype was obtained from a man aged 45-69 years who received an inactivated influenza vaccine. The sequencing used CD4+ T cells sorted from PBMCs, collected less than 30 months after vaccination. The DNA for the CDR3 is TGTGCCAGCAGACGGACAGGGATCTTGGAAAAACTGTTTTTT. This translates into CASRRTGILEKLFF.